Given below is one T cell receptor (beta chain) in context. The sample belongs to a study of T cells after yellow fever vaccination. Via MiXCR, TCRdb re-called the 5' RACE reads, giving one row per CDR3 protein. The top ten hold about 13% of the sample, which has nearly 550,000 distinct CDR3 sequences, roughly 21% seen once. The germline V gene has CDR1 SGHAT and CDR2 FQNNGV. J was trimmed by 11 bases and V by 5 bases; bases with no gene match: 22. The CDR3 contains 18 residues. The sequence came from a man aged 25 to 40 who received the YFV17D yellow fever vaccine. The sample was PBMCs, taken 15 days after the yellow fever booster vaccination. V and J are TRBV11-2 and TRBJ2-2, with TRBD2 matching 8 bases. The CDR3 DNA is TGTGCCAGCAGCCGCCGTTGGAGCGGGAGCCCCCTTAGTGCAGAGCTGTTTTTT. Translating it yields CASSRRWSGSPLSAELFF.